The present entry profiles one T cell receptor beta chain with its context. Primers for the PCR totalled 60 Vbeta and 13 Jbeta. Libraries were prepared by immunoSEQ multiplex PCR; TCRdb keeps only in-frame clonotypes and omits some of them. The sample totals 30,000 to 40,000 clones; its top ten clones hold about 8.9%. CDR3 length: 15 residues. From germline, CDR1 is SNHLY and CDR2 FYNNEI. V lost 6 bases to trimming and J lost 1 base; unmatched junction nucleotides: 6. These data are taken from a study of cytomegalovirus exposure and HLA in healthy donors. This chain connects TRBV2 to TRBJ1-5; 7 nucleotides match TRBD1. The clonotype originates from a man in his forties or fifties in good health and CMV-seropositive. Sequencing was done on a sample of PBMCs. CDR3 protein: CASSGQGESNQPQHF. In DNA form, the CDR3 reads TGTGCCAGCAGCGGGCAGGGGGAGAGCAATCAGCCCCAGCATTTT.